This T cell receptor beta chain emerged from a study of CD8+CD57+ T cells in acquired aplastic anemia. Genomic DNA, the template, was used for profiling of the TCR beta VDJ and CDR3. Via MiXCR, TCRdb re-called the reads, giving one row per CDR3 protein. This sample yields about 160,000 distinct CDR3 sequences, of which around 48% are seen a single time; more than 30% belongs to the top ten. Remarks on this clonotype: Its antigen remains unidentified.

Study-wide results and caveats: Patients and controls shared 25 to 30 CD8+ CDR3 sequences, highly expressed in patients.

Previously, flow cytometry had revealed CD8+CD57+ cell expansion in the patients chosen for sequencing. Blood sampling was performed on the patients, and none of them had received therapy by then. The CDR3 spans 12 residues. V lost 8 bases to trimming and J lost 2 bases, with 10 bases between them. Germline V gene data show CDR1 as SNHLY and CDR2 as FYNNEI. The sequence was collected from a human donor with aplastic anemia. Sequencing was carried out using sorted CD4+, CD8+, or CD8+CD57+ T cells (not recorded which) from PBMCs. This chain connects TRBV2 to TRBJ2-7; D remains unclear. The CDR3 DNA is TGTGCCAGCGGCAGTGGGACCTACGAGCAGTACTTC. It codes for CASGSGTYEQYF. Combining the CDR3 with reference TRBV2 and TRBJ2-7 gives the whole variable domain EPEVTQTPSHQVTQMGQEVILRCVPISNHLYFYWYRQILGQKVEFLVSFYNNEISEKSEIFDDQFSVERPDGSNFTLKIRSTKLEDSAMYFCASGSGTYEQYFGPGTRLTVT.